This section outlines one T cell receptor (beta chain) sequence together with its context. Its specificity is unknown. This sample is drawn from a study of human T cells and chemical hapten exposure. Study overall: Diphenylcyclopropenone was applied weekly to patients' scalps across the roughly 23-week study. Patch testing was performed with 0.01% DPC on the upper back, with reading at 6 days. Study results and limitations: All donors were alopecia patients, so their immunity may differ from that of healthy people.

V lost 3 bases, J lost 5 bases, and 9 bases lay in between. The CDR3 is 13 amino acids. Documented time point: pre-sensitization, week 0. Sample treatment: therapeutic diphenylcyclopropenone sensitization with weekly scalp DPC. Every patch test was put on after a blood sample was taken. TCRdb called the RACE reads again in MiXCR, with one record for every CDR3 protein. The sample lists 280,000 or so distinct CDR3 sequences, just under 8% seen once, with approximately 1.2% in the top ten. The clonotype comes from a man aged 18-30 years with alopecia areata. Some clones in this sample may be carry-over from other donors' samples. The gene calls are TRBV12-3 or TRBV12-4 and TRBJ2-3; D may be TRBD1 (5 bases). The starting material was whole blood, obtained in connection with sensitization to the hapten diphenylcyclopropenone (DPC). CDR3 region: CASSLGQQDTQYF. DNA of the CDR3: TGTGCCAGCAGTTTGGGGCAACAAGATACGCAGTATTTT.